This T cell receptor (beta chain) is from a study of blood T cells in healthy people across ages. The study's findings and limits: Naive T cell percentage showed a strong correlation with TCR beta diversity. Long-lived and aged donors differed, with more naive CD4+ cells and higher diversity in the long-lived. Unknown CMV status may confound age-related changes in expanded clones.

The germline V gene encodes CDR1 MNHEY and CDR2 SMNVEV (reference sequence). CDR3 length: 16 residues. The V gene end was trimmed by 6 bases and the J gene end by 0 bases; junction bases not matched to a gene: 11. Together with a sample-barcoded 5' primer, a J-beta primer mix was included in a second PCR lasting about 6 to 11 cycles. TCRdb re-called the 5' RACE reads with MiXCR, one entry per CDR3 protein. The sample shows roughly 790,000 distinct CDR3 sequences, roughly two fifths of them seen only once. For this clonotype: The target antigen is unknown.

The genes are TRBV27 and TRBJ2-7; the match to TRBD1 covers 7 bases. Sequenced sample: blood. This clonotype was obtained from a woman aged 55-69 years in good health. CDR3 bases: TGTGCCAGCAGACCCCTTACGGACAGGTTCTCCTACGAGCAGTACTTC. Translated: CASRPLTDRFSYEQYF.